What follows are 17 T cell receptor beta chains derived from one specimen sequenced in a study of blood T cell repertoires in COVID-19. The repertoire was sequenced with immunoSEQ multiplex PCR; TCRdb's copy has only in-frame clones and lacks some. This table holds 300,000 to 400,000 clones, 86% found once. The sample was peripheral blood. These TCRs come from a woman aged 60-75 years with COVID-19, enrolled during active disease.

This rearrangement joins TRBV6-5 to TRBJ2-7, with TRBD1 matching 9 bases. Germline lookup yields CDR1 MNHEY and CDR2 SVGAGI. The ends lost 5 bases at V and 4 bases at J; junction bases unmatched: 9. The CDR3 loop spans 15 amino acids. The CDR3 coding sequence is TGTGCCAGCAGTCAATCCGGGACAGGGACATACGAGCAGTACTTC. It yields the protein CASSQSGTGTYEQYF.

The CDR3 DNA is TGTGCCAGCAGCTTGACAAATTCACCCCTCCACTTT. Amino acid sequence: CASSLTNSPLHF. The chain combines TRBV6-2 or TRBV6-3 with TRBJ1-6; D ambiguous. The CDR3 consists of 12 residues. V was cut by 6 bases and J by 7 bases, with 7 bases left in between. Germline V lookup: CDR1 MNHEY, CDR2 SVGEGT.

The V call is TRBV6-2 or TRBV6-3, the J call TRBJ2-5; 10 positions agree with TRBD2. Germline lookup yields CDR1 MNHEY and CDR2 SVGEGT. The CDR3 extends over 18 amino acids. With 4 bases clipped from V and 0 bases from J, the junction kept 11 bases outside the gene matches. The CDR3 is CASSSLIAGGLYQETQYF. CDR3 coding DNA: TGTGCCAGCAGTTCCTTAATAGCGGGGGGCCTGTACCAAGAGACCCAGTACTTC.

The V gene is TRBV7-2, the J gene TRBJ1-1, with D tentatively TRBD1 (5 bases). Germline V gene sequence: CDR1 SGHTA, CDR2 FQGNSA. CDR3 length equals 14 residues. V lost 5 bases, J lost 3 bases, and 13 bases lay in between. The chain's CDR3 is CASSPLWGDTEAFF. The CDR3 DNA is TGTGCCAGCAGCCCTCTTTGGGGGGACACTGAAGCTTTCTTT.

CDR3 residues: CASSLEVAYEQYF. The CDR3 nucleotides read TGTGCCAGCAGCTTAGAGGTCGCCTACGAGCAGTACTTC. The V call is TRBV7-3, the J call TRBJ2-7; D remains ambiguous. The ends were cut back, 2 bases at V and 2 bases at J, with 7 bases in the middle. The CDR3 loop spans 13 amino acids. Germline CDR1 is SGHTA and CDR2 is FQGTGA.

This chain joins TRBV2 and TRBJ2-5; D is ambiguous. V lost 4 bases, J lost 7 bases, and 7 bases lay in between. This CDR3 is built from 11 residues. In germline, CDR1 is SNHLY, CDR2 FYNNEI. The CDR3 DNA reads TGTGCCAGCAGTGCCGAGATGACCCAGTACTTC. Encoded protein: CASSAEMTQYF.

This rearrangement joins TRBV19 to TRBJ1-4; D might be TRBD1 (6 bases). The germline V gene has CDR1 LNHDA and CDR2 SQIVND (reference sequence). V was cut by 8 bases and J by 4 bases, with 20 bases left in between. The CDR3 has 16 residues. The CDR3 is CASVPGITGNNEKLFF. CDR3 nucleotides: TGTGCCAGTGTCCCGGGGATTACAGGGAATAATGAAAAACTGTTTTTT.

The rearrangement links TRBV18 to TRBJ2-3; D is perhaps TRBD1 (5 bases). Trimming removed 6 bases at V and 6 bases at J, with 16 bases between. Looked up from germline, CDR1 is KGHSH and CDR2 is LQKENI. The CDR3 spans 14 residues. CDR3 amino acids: CASSPTTAGDTQYF. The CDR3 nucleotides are TGTGCCAGCTCGCCTACCACGGCAGGGGATACGCAGTATTTT.

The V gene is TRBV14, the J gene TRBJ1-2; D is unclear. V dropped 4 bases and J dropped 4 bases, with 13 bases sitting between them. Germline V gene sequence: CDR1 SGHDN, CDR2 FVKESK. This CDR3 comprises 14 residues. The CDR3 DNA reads TGTGCCAGCAGCCGCGACTCAAGGCCCTATGGCTACACCTTC. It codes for CASSRDSRPYGYTF.

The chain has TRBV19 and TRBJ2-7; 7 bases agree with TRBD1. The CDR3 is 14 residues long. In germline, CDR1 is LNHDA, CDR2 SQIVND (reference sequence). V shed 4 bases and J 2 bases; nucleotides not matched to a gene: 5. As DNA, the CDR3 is TGTGCCAGTAGTAGAGAACAGGGGCCCTACGAGCAGTACTTC. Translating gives CASSREQGPYEQYF. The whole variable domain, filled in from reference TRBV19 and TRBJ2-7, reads DGGITQSPKYLFRKEGQNVTLSCEQNLNHDAMYWYRQDPGQGLRLIYYSQIVNDFQKGDIAEGYSVSREKKESFPLTVTSAQKNPTAFYLCASSREQGPYEQYFGPGTRLTVT.

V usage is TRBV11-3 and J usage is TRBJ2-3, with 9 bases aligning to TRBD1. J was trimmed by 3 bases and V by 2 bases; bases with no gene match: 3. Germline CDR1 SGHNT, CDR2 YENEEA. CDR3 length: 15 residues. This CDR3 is CASSLRTGATDTQYF. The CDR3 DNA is TGTGCCAGCAGCTTAAGGACAGGGGCAACAGATACGCAGTATTTT.

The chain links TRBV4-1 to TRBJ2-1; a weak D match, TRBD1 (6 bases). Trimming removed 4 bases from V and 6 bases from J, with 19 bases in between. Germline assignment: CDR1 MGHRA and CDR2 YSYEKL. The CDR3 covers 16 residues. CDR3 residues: CASSPQTGTRINEQFF. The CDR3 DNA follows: TGCGCCAGCAGCCCGCAAACCGGGACAAGGATCAATGAGCAGTTCTTC.

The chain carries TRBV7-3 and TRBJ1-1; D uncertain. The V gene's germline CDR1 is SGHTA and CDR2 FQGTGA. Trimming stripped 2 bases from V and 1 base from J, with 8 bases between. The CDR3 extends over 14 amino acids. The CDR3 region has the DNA TGTGCCAGCAGCTTAGCAGGCAAGAACACTGAAGCTTTCTTT. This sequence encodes CASSLAGKNTEAFF. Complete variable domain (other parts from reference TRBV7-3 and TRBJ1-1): GAGVSQTPSNKVTEKGKYVELRCDPISGHTALYWYRQSLGQGPEFLIYFQGTGAADDSGLPNDRFFAVRPEGSVSTLKIQRTERGDSAVYLCASSLAGKNTEAFFGQGTRLTVV.

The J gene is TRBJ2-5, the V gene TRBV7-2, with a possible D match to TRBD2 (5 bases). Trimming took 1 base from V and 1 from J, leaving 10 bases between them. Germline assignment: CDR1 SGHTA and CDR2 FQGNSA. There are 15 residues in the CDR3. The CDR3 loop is CASSLELRGQETQYF. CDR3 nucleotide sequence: TGTGCCAGCAGCTTAGAGTTACGGGGCCAAGAGACCCAGTACTTC.

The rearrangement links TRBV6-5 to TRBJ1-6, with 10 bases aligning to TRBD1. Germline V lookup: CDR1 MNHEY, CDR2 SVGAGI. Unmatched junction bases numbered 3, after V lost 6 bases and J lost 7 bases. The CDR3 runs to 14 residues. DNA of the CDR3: TGTGCCAGCAGGAGGGACAGGGGAAATTCACCCCTCCACTTT. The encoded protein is CASRRDRGNSPLHF.

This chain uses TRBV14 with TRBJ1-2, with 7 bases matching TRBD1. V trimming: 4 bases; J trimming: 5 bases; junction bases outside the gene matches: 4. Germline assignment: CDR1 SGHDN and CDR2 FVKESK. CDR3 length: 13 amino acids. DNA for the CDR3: TGTGCCAGCAGCCCTGACAGGGAGTATGGCTACACCTTC. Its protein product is CASSPDREYGYTF.

As DNA, the CDR3 is TGCAGTGCTAGACTAGCAGATACGCAGTATTTT. This sequence encodes CSARLADTQYF. The J gene is TRBJ2-3, the V gene TRBV20-1, with unresolved D. From germline, CDR1 is DFQATT and CDR2 SNEGSKA (reference sequence). The V gene lost 2 bases and the J gene lost 4 bases, with 4 bases spanning the gap. The CDR3 has 11 amino acids.